This entry describes one T cell receptor (beta chain). Its antigen is not known. The data stem from a study of monozygotic twins with inflammatory bowel disease. TCRdb reworked the 5' RACE reads into one entry per CDR3 protein, no DNA. The table for this sample gives around 380,000 distinct CDR3 sequences. Study-wide findings and caveats: Possibly reflecting limited power, no difference in repertoire similarity was found between concordant and discordant twins.

There are 12 residues in the CDR3. The V gene's germline CDR1 is SEHNR and CDR2 FQNEAQ (reference sequence). The sequence was obtained from a human donor with ulcerative colitis or Crohn's disease, or a healthy co-twin of an affected twin (not recorded which). The chain has TRBV7-9 and TRBJ2-1. Source material: blood. CDR3 loop: CASSLLSNEQFF.